Here is one T cell receptor (beta chain) with its context. No cognate antigen has been identified for it. There are no base qualities to consult, and no much larger clone falls within one base. TCRbeta CDR3 regions were amplified from genomic DNA using the immunoSEQ Assay, a bias-controlled multiplex PCR. In the paper's pipeline: The number of nucleated cells in each sample was estimated from the amplification of reference gene primers within the assay. To quantify the absolute abundance of each unique TCRbeta CDR3 rearrangement, sequence reads were collapsed and filtered. For each sample, productive Simpson clonality was calculated as the square root of Simpson's diversity index over productive rearrangements. TCRdb mirrors the immuneACCESS table, restricted to in-frame sequences. Some clones are absent from its copies; in checked studies, under half trace to an unresolved V gene, and the reason for the others is unknown. V and J calls and clone size are copied from that table; D and trimming were computed from the DNA. Recorded for this sample are around 180,000 clones; 79% of them occurred a single time. The biggest ten clones account for around 16% of the sample.

A distance of 10 bases separates the germline ends of V and J, which lose 1 base and 0 bases respectively. Reading from cysteine to phenylalanine, the CDR3 counts 15 amino acids. The read is trimmed to its CDR3 DNA, 45 bases read in frame from base 1. From a lookup of the germline V gene, CDR1 and CDR2 are SGHRS and YFSETQ. Each collaborating institution followed its own protocols to collect whole blood in K2EDTA tubes. For TCRbeta analysis, collaborators shipped samples in one of three forms: frozen whole blood, isolated PBMCs, or DNA extracted from either of those sample types. These data are taken from a study of blood T cell repertoires in COVID-19 (dated by TCRdb to 2020 to 2021). As for the study more broadly: Collaborator samples came from the United States, Italy and Spain and covered acute and convalescent phases of COVID-19. The samples were drawn from two sources: the first 160 participants of the ongoing ImmuneRACE study, and 1,000 to 1,500 subjects contributed by 6 global collaborators. The sample metadata nearly always contained a de-identified subject ID, COVID-19 status, age in years and sex. The repertoires were made available in a free public database intended to serve as a resource for research on the immune response to SARS-CoV-2. Deeply sampled blood TCRbeta repertoires from subjects exposed to, actively infected with, or recovered from COVID-19 were included in the dataset. Where HLA class I and class II types were available, the types were taken from metadata supplied by the sample provider, not from assay-based typing. The prospective study material was composed of cDNA or gDNA derived from T cells, B-cell-depleted T cells, or PBMCs. Broad study findings and their caveats: The amount of clinical and demographic metadata varied by source and participant and was provided uncurated.

The sample comprised peripheral blood. Recombination joined TRBV5-1 with TRBJ1-1, with a weak D call of TRBD1 (6 bases match). The receptor's source is a man in his sixties with active or convalescent COVID-19. The CDR3 region reads CASSLSPGVNTEAFF. Read as DNA, the sequence is TGCGCCAGCAGCTTGTCCCCAGGGGTGAACACTGAAGCTTTCTTT.